This TCR beta chain was observed in a study of regulatory T cells in long-lasting Graves disease. Study-wide results and caveats: Persistent cases favored TRBV28, TRBJ1-2 and TRBJ2-5.

The time point: persistent/refractory GD, antithyroid drugs over 5 years with positive TRAb. From RNA extracted from PBMCs, the TCR library was made. Germline V gene sequence: CDR1 LGHDT, CDR2 YNNKEL (reference sequence). The CDR3 contains 12 residues. Deletions cut 2 bases from V and 4 bases from J, with 3 bases between. Arm-PCR of CDR3 regions and iRepertoire HTBI primers were the basis on which TCR beta libraries were built. TCRdb re-analysed the multiplex PCR reads in MiXCR, keeping a single row per CDR3 protein. The table has about 300,000 distinct CDR3 sequences, 20% to 25% seen once. There are a few counts of this clonotype. Its specificity is unknown.

The source is a female donor with Graves disease. V and J are TRBV3-1 and TRBJ1-3; D not certain. Sequencing was performed on peripheral blood mononuclear cells (PBMCs), taken when the disease was refractory, from a patient treated with antithyroid drugs. The CDR3 reads CASSQLGNTIYF. DNA for the CDR3: TGTGCCAGCAGCCAATTGGGAAACACCATATATTTT.